This record looks at one T cell receptor (beta chain) sequence and its context. The antigen is undetermined. This record belongs to a study of T cell repertoires in cytomegalovirus infection. The overall study: Both recently identified HLA-C-restricted and well-studied HLA-B-restricted CMV epitopes were used in the study. A matching HLA type, together with CMV infection, was signaled by public TCR beta signatures.

Study outcomes and limitations: The study identified carriers of CMV plus the relevant HLA from cumulative public TCR beta family frequency. HLA-C-restricted CMV clonotypes gave the most frequent clonotype in two of eight donors.

Each CDR3 protein gets one entry after TCRdb re-called the reads with MiXCR. Among approximately 770,000 distinct CDR3 sequences listed, approximately 32% were seen once. Germline V lookup: CDR1 MNHEY, CDR2 SMNVEV (reference sequence). V dropped 2 bases and J dropped 11 bases, with 15 bases sitting between them. The CDR3 sequence is 13 residues long. V and J are TRBV27 and TRBJ1-1, with D possibly matching TRBD1 (5 bases). The origin of this receptor is a human donor in good health (CMV status not recorded). Some clones in this sample may be carry-over from other donors' samples. The specimen comprised cultured CD8+ T cells from PBMCs, sampled from culture after CMV antigen stimulation. The CDR3 coding sequence is TGTGCCAGCAGTTTACGGGGGGGGAGGGCGGCTTTCTTT. Residues: CASSLRGGRAAFF.